The sample holds a few counts of the clone carrying this TCR beta chain. What it binds is unknown. The data derive from a study of regulatory T cells in long-lasting Graves disease. Study-wide background: Over-5-year antithyroid drug use with positive TSH receptor antibodies defined persistent Graves' disease in the study. Study findings and constraints: Analysis covered peripheral blood alone, not thyroid tissue. TRBV28, TRBJ1-2 and TRBJ2-5 emerged as the favored segments in persistent disease.

Documented time point: persistent/refractory GD, antithyroid drugs over 5 years with positive TRAb. Following extraction of RNA from PBMCs, that RNA was used to make the TCR library. Building the TCR beta libraries relied on iRepertoire HTBI primers, and CDR3 regions underwent Arm-PCR. TCRdb reprocessed the multiplex PCR reads with MiXCR, giving one entry per CDR3 protein. The top ten hold about 27% of the sample, which has a few hundred thousand distinct CDR3 sequences, 23% seen once. V gave up 3 bases and J gave up 7 bases, with 21 bases separating them. Germline V gene sequence: CDR1 DFQATT, CDR2 SNEGSKA (reference sequence). The CDR3 spans 16 residues.

The rearrangement joins TRBV20-1 to TRBJ2-2, with D perhaps TRBD2 (5 bases). The sample consisted of peripheral blood mononuclear cells (PBMCs), taken when the disease was refractory, from a patient treated with antithyroid drugs. The clonotype was recovered from a female donor with Graves disease. Here the CDR3 DNA reads TGCAGTGCTAGTCACAGCGCGAGGGCCCACCGCGGGGAGCTGTTTTTT. Translation gives CSASHSARAHRGELFF.